This T cell receptor (beta chain) was found in a study of molecular identifiers for immune sequencing clone quantification. Study-level background: Within a replicate experiment, RNA obtained from either 20,000 or 100,000 naive CD8 cells was divided into five aliquots, and four of those aliquots were then sequenced.

This clonotype appeared many times. Its cognate antigen is unknown. General study findings and limits: The study found clones above 20 RNA copies held over 99% of effector molecules and under 1% in naive cells.

The ends lost 6 bases at V and 7 bases at J; junction bases unmatched: 8. CDR3 length: 14 amino acids. The germline V gene has CDR1 MNHEY and CDR2 SVGEGT. TCRdb redid the calling of the PCR reads with MiXCR, one entry per CDR3 protein. The data contain approximately 12,000 distinct CDR3 sequences, 16% of them singletons. This TCR was sampled from a human donor in good health. Some libraries in this study had Jurkat cell RNA spiked in. Sequencing input: naive CD8+ T cells from blood, with Jurkat cell RNA spiked in. Sample subset: FACS-sorted CD8+CD4-CCR7+CD45RA+ naive T cells. This chain links TRBV6-2 or TRBV6-3 with TRBJ1-5; 8 bases align to TRBD1. The CDR3 nucleotides read TGTGCCAGCAGCCTGACAGGGGTTGGGCAGCCCCAGCATTTT. Translating gives CASSLTGVGQPQHF.